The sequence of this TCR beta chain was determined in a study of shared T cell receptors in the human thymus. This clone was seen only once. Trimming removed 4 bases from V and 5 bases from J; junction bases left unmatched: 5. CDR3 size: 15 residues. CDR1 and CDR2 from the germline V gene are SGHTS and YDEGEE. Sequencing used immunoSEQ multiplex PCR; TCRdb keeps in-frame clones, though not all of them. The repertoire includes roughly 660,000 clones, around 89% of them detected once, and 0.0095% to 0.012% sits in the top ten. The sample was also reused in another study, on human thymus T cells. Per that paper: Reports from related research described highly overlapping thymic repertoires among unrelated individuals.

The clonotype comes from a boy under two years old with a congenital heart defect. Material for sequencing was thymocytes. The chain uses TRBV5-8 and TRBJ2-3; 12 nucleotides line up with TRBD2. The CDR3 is CASSRALAGGDTQYF. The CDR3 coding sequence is TGTGCCAGCAGCCGGGCACTAGCGGGAGGAGATACGCAGTATTTT. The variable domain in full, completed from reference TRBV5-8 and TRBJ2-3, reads EAGVTQSPTHLIKTRGQQATLRCSPISGHTSVYWYQQALGLGLQFLLWYDEGEERNRGNFPPRFSGRQFPNYSSELNVNALELEDSALYLCASSRALAGGDTQYFGPGTRLTVL.